This T cell receptor (beta chain) derives from a study of blood T cells in healthy people across ages. Whole-study results and caveats: Roughly linear declines in TCR beta diversity per million T cells occurred with age.

The authors ran a second PCR of 7 to 11 cycles using a sample-barcoded 5' primer and a J-beta primer mix. MiXCR, applied by TCRdb to the 5' RACE reads, yields one record per CDR3 protein. Here the sample spans around 780,000 distinct CDR3 sequences, roughly 50% being singletons. There are 17 residues in the CDR3. V dropped 2 bases and J dropped 7 bases, with 18 bases sitting between them. Germline V lookup: CDR1 ENHRY, CDR2 SYGVKD. A word on this clonotype: As yet, its antigen is unknown.

Material: blood. This clonotype was obtained from a man aged 40-50 years in good health. The rearrangement links TRBV10-3 to TRBJ1-6; D is unresolved. CDR3: CAISERGTGVGNSPLHF. CDR3 bases: TGTGCCATCAGTGAGCGGGGAACGGGCGTCGGCAATTCACCCCTCCACTTT.